These 21 T cell receptor beta chains were all obtained from the same sample, sequenced in a study of Ad26.COV2.S vaccination and SARS-CoV-2 variants. Assay used: immunoSEQ multiplex PCR; TCRdb lists only in-frame clones, some missing. The sample lists 410,000 or so clones, more than 80% occurring once. Stated treatment: roughly 19 received Ad26.COV2.S at low or high dose, single or two shots; several received placebo; per-sample allocation not given. Samples analyzed were those drawn on day 63 after the first vaccine or placebo injection. Sequenced material: peripheral blood, taken in a trial of Ad26.COV2.S vaccine versus placebo. Receptors originate from a person between 18 and 59 years old who received the Ad26.COV2.S COVID-19 vaccine or a placebo.

V and J are TRBV5-4 and TRBJ2-3; TRBD2 matches 10 bases. The CDR3 sequence is 18 residues long. J lost 3 bases, V lost 0 bases, and 10 bases had no gene match. Germline CDR1 reads SGHNT; CDR2 reads YYREEE (reference sequence). This CDR3 reads CASSLGDFGTSVTDTQYF. The CDR3 DNA follows: TGTGCCAGCAGCTTGGGAGATTTCGGGACTAGCGTGACAGATACGCAGTATTTT.

The chain carries TRBV6-4 and TRBJ1-6, with TRBD1 as a possible D gene (6 bases). V was trimmed by 4 bases and J by 10 bases, leaving 11 bases between them. The germline V gene has CDR1 MRHNA and CDR2 SNTAGT. The CDR3 length is 13 residues. In DNA, the CDR3 is TGTGCCAGCAGTGCAGGGGTCGGCTCACCCCTCCACTTT. Translation gives CASSAGVGSPLHF.

The chain employs TRBV7-2 and TRBJ2-5; D perhaps matches TRBD1 (6 bases). V dropped 3 bases and J dropped 1 base, with 9 bases sitting between them. This CDR3 spans 14 amino acids. CDR1 SGHTA and CDR2 FQGNSA come from the germline V gene. The CDR3 sequence is CASSFRTAQETQYF. The DNA of the CDR3 is TGTGCCAGCAGCTTCCGGACAGCCCAAGAGACCCAGTACTTC.

The chain couples TRBV6-2 or TRBV6-3 to TRBJ2-7; no clear D. The germline CDR1 and CDR2 sequences are MNHEY and SVGEGT. V lost 5 bases to trimming and J lost 0 bases, with 5 bases between them. This CDR3 comprises 12 residues. Here the CDR3 DNA reads TGTGCCAGCAGTAGGGACTCCTACGAGCAGTACTTC. It translates to CASSRDSYEQYF.

This clone appeared a single time. This chain uses TRBV7-6 with TRBJ1-3; unclear D gene. The CDR3 runs to 15 residues. In germline, CDR1 is SGHVS, CDR2 FNYEAQ. Between the trimmed V and J ends, which lost 5 bases and 8 bases, there was a span of 19 bases. The CDR3 nucleotides are TGTGCCAGCAGCCCTACCGTAGACTCCCGGGACACCATATATTTT. This gives the protein CASSPTVDSRDTIYF.

V is TRBV7-2 and J is TRBJ2-2; 13 bases match TRBD2. V shed 6 bases and J 1 base; nucleotides not matched to a gene: 11. Germline V gene sequence: CDR1 SGHTA, CDR2 FQGNSA. The CDR3 runs to 19 residues. The CDR3 DNA is TGTGCCAGCAGTCCTTATCCGGGACTAGCGGGAAGGAACACCGGGGAGCTGTTTTTT. This encodes CASSPYPGLAGRNTGELFF.

The chain recombines TRBV2 with TRBJ1-6; TRBD1 is a possible D gene (5 bases). The CDR3 totals 12 residues. The germline CDR1 and CDR2 sequences are SNHLY and FYNNEI. With 5 bases removed from V and 10 bases from J, the gap between germline ends came to 9 bases. CDR3 amino acids: CASSSGPSPLHF. As DNA, the CDR3 is TGTGCCAGCAGTTCAGGGCCCTCACCCCTCCACTTT. Combining the CDR3 with reference TRBV2 and TRBJ1-6 gives the whole variable domain EPEVTQTPSHQVTQMGQEVILRCVPISNHLYFYWYRQILGQKVEFLVSFYNNEISEKSEIFDDQFSVERPDGSNFTLKIRSTKLEDSAMYFCASSSGPSPLHFGNGTRLTVT.

The chain combines TRBV11-2 with TRBJ2-1; perhaps TRBD2 as D (6 bases). V lost 5 bases, J lost 3 bases, and 20 bases lay in between. CDR3 length equals 17 residues. Germline V gene data show CDR1 as SGHAT and CDR2 as FQNNGV. The CDR3 DNA follows: TGTGCCAGCAGCCCTCGCCAGCTAGCGTCCGACTACAATGAGCAGTTCTTC. Encoded protein: CASSPRQLASDYNEQFF.

V usage is TRBV6-5 and J usage is TRBJ1-2; 7 bases are shared with TRBD1. The CDR3 is 13 amino acids. J was trimmed by 3 bases and V by 6 bases; bases with no gene match: 4. CDR1 is MNHEY, CDR2 SVGAGI, per germline. CDR3 residues: CASRSTGDYGYTF. In nucleotides, the CDR3 is TGTGCCAGCAGGTCCACAGGGGACTATGGCTACACCTTC.

The chain uses TRBV27 and TRBJ1-4, with TRBD1 as a possible D gene (5 bases). The CDR3 consists of 15 residues. Trimming pared 1 base from V and 3 bases from J, leaving 9 bases between. Germline values: CDR1 MNHEY, CDR2 SMNVEV (reference sequence). The CDR3 sequence is CASSLWAGPNEKLFF. In nucleotides, the CDR3 is TGTGCCAGCAGTTTATGGGCAGGGCCTAATGAAAAACTGTTTTTT.

The chain carries TRBV3-1 (or the pseudogene TRBV3-2) and TRBJ2-7; D is perhaps TRBD1 (6 bases). The CDR3 covers 13 residues. Germline V CDR1 and CDR2: LGHDT, YNNKEL (reference sequence). Trimming took off 5 bases at V and 3 bases at J, with 11 bases between the two ends. CDR3 DNA sequence: TGTGCCAGCAGCTTGGACAGATTCTACGAGCAGTACTTC. It specifies CASSLDRFYEQYF.

This chain connects TRBV24-1 to TRBJ2-1, with D maybe TRBD2 (5 bases). CDR1 is KGHDR, CDR2 SFDVKD, per germline. Trimming removed 5 bases at V and 9 bases at J, with 10 bases between. The CDR3 runs to 12 residues. This CDR3 is CATSGNGGEQFF. The CDR3 DNA reads as TGTGCCACCAGTGGGAATGGAGGTGAGCAGTTCTTC.

This clone was seen only a few times. The genes are TRBV7-9 and TRBJ1-6; a weak D match, TRBD1 (5 bases). The germline V gene encodes CDR1 SEHNR and CDR2 FQNEAQ (reference sequence). Trimming removed 4 bases from V and 9 bases from J, with 19 bases in between. The CDR3 is 16 amino acids. DNA for the CDR3: TGTGCCAGCAGCTCTAGTATCGCGGGGCTCGGTTCACCCCTCCACTTT. Its translation: CASSSSIAGLGSPLHF. The full variable domain, rest sourced from reference TRBV7-9 and TRBJ1-6, is DTGVSQNPRHKITKRGQNVTFRCDPISEHNRLYWYRQTLGQGPEFLTYFQNEAQLEKSRLLSDRFSAERPKGSFSTLEIQRTEQGDSAMYLCASSSSIAGLGSPLHFGNGTRLTVT.

This clone has just a few counts. CDR3 coding DNA: TGTGCCAGCAGTCGGGACATTAACACCGGGGAGCTGTTTTTT. This codes for CASSRDINTGELFF. The chain employs TRBV6-5 and TRBJ2-2; a possible D gene is TRBD1 (6 bases). The V and J ends lost 5 bases and 2 bases respectively, with 9 bases between them. The CDR3 consists of 14 residues. Germline CDR1 is MNHEY and CDR2 is SVGAGI.

J is TRBJ2-1 and V is TRBV9, with TRBD2 matching over 7 bases. The V and J ends lost 0 bases and 7 bases, in that order; junction bases with no gene match: 7. Germline loops: CDR1 SGDLS, CDR2 YYNGEE. The CDR3 loop spans 15 amino acids. The CDR3, as DNA: TGTGCCAGCAGCGTAGCTGTGGGAGGGCTAAATGAGCAGTTCTTC. Its translation: CASSVAVGGLNEQFF.

This chain links TRBV5-1 with TRBJ2-2; 13 nucleotides match TRBD2. CDR1 is SGHRS, CDR2 YFSETQ, per germline. The trim removed 6 bases at V and 7 bases at J, leaving 6 bases unmatched. The CDR3 loop spans 15 amino acids. The chain's CDR3 is CASTGLAGEIGELFF. The CDR3 DNA is TGCGCCAGCACTGGACTAGCGGGAGAGATCGGGGAGCTGTTTTTT. The variable domain in full, with the rest retrieved from reference TRBV5-1 and TRBJ2-2, is KAGVTQTPRYLIKTRGQQVTLSCSPISGHRSVSWYQQTPGQGLQFLFEYFSETQRNKGNFPGRFSGRQFSNSRSEMNVSTLELGDSALYLCASTGLAGEIGELFFGEGSRLTVL.

This clone has a single count. V is TRBV7-2 and J is TRBJ1-3, with D possibly TRBD1 on 5 matching bases. The CDR3 runs 16 residues. Germline V gives CDR1 SGHTA, CDR2 FQGNSA. Trimming stripped 5 bases from V and 4 bases from J, with 18 bases between. CDR3 DNA: TGTGCCAGCAGCCCCGGCTGGGGGAGGCTCGGAAACACCATATATTTT. This gives the protein CASSPGWGRLGNTIYF.

The DNA of the CDR3 is TGTGCCAGCAGCGTCGGGACAGGGGCGGCTTTCTTT. Amino acids: CASSVGTGAAFF. The J gene is TRBJ1-1, the V gene TRBV9; 10 bases are shared with TRBD1. J was trimmed by 11 bases and V by 2 bases; bases with no gene match: 3. There are 12 residues in the CDR3. Germline V gene lookup returns CDR1 SGDLS and CDR2 YYNGEE.

V is TRBV7-9 and J is TRBJ2-7; D possibly matches TRBD1 or TRBD2 (5 bases each). V gave up 1 base and J gave up 1 base, with 14 bases separating them. In germline, CDR1 is SEHNR, CDR2 FQNEAQ (reference sequence). The CDR3 is made up of 16 amino acids. CDR3 region: CASSLGGQGRSYEQYF. In DNA, the CDR3 is TGTGCCAGCAGCTTAGGCGGGCAGGGTAGGTCCTACGAGCAGTACTTC.

The rearrangement links TRBV7-3 to TRBJ2-3; 7 nucleotides line up with TRBD2. J gave up 3 bases and V 4 bases, and 7 bases lay outside the gene matches. This CDR3 has 15 amino acids. The germline V gene has CDR1 SGHTA and CDR2 FQGTGA. CDR3 nucleotides: TGTGCCAGCAGCTGGCTCCACGGGGGGACAGATACGCAGTATTTT. This codes for CASSWLHGGTDTQYF.

This clone was recorded a few times. This sequence joins TRBV5-6 and TRBJ1-5; possibly TRBD1 for D (5 bases). This CDR3 region has 13 residues. Trimming took off 4 bases at V and 7 bases at J, with 12 bases between the two ends. Germline CDR1 is SGHDT and CDR2 is YYEEEE. CDR3 sequence (DNA): TGTGCCAGCAGCAGCCGCAGGGCCCAGCCCCAGCATTTT. Residues: CASSSRRAQPQHF.